This TCR beta chain was identified during a study of cytotoxic CD8 clonotypes in ibrutinib-treated CLL. Looked up from germline, CDR1 is SGHTA and CDR2 is FQGTGA. V was shortened by 2 bases and J by 7 bases, with 6 bases between the two germline ends. The CDR3 length is 13 residues. Libraries were prepared by immunoSEQ multiplex PCR; TCRdb keeps only in-frame clonotypes and omits some of them. This sample has about 270,000 clones, with 60% to 80% found just once. The chain combines TRBV7-3 with TRBJ1-6, with D uncertain. The source is a human donor with chronic lymphocytic leukemia. The sequences come from PBMCs, collected at disease progression, from a patient treated with ibrutinib. The DNA for the CDR3 is TGTGCCAGCAGCTTAGACGGGAATTCACCCCTCCACTTT. Amino acid sequence: CASSLDGNSPLHF.